These 28 T cell receptor beta chains share one sample of origin, sequenced in a study of CD8+CD57+ T cells in acquired aplastic anemia. The authors sequenced patients whose flow cytometry had shown CD8+CD57+ cell expansion. Profiling that covered TCR beta VDJ and CDR3 relied on genomic DNA as its template. TCRdb redid the calling of the reads with MiXCR, one entry per CDR3 protein. The table records around 180,000 distinct CDR3 sequences, around 50% of them present only once. Sample: sorted CD4+, CD8+, or CD8+CD57+ T cells (not recorded which) from PBMCs. These receptors all come from a human donor with aplastic anemia.

This chain joins TRBV16 and TRBJ2-1; a weak D match, TRBD2 (6 bases). The CDR3 runs 16 residues. V lost 4 bases, J lost 8 bases, and 21 bases lay in between. The germline V gene has CDR1 KGHSY and CDR2 FQNENV. This CDR3 reads CASSRPGGSSLDEQFF. CDR3 DNA: TGTGCCAGCAGCCGACCCGGGGGTAGCTCCTTAGATGAGCAGTTCTTC.

This chain uses TRBV15 with TRBJ1-3, with a weak D call TRBD1 (5 bases). Germline V gives CDR1 LNHNV, CDR2 YYDKDF (reference sequence). This CDR3 is 15 amino acids long. With 8 bases removed from V and 3 bases from J, the gap between germline ends came to 17 bases. For the CDR3, the DNA is TGTGCCACCCGGACGGGGGGAAGCGTTGGAAACACCATATATTTT. Protein product: CATRTGGSVGNTIYF.

The chain is built from TRBV24-1 and TRBJ1-1; D not resolved. The CDR3 totals 11 residues. Looked up from germline, CDR1 is KGHDR and CDR2 is SFDVKD. V lost 9 bases, J lost 3 bases, and 7 bases lay in between. CDR3 sequence (DNA): TGTGCCACCCGAGACGACACTGAAGCTTTCTTT. It is translated as CATRDDTEAFF.

The chain carries TRBV28 and TRBJ1-2, with 9 bases fitting TRBD1. The CDR3 contains 16 residues. The V gene's germline CDR1 is MDHEN and CDR2 SYDVKM. Trimming at V came to 8 bases and at J to 0 bases, leaving 10 bases not matched to a gene. This CDR3 is CASARTGVIPNYGYTF. DNA of the CDR3: TGTGCCAGCGCTAGGACAGGGGTCATTCCTAACTATGGCTACACCTTC.

Many counts were recorded for this clonotype. The rearrangement joins TRBV11-2 to TRBJ2-5, with TRBD1 matching 8 bases. The CDR3 has 14 amino acids. The germline CDR1 and CDR2 sequences are SGHAT and FQNNGV. The trim removed 2 bases at V and 5 bases at J, leaving 4 bases unmatched. The CDR3 region has the DNA TGTGCCAGCAGCTTACAGGGGGCCCGGGAGACCCAGTACTTC. Translation gives CASSLQGARETQYF. The full variable domain, rest sourced from reference TRBV11-2 and TRBJ2-5, is EAGVAQSPRYKIIEKRQSVAFWCNPISGHATLYWYQQILGQGPKLLIQFQNNGVVDDSQLPKDRFSAERLKGVDSTLKIQPAKLEDSAVYLCASSLQGARETQYFGPGTRLLVL.

In its sample, this clonotype was seen many times. The gene calls are TRBV7-8 and TRBJ2-7; TRBD1 matches 7 bases. Per germline, CDR1 SGHVS and CDR2 FQNEAQ. The J segment lost 0 bases and the V segment lost 5 bases, leaving 7 bases of the junction unmatched. The CDR3 consists of 15 residues. CDR3 DNA: TGTGCCAGCAGCCCCCGGGACAGCCCCTCCTACGAGCAGTACTTC. Encoded protein: CASSPRDSPSYEQYF.

The V gene is TRBV5-1, the J gene TRBJ2-7; D is ambiguous. Germline V gives CDR1 SGHRS, CDR2 YFSETQ. Trimming removed 4 bases from V and 0 bases from J, with 11 bases in between. The length of the CDR3 is 14 residues. The CDR3 DNA sequence: TGCGCCAGCAGCCCGAATTGGGGCTCCTACGAGCAGTACTTC. This sequence encodes CASSPNWGSYEQYF.

This chain uses TRBV29-1 with TRBJ2-7, with D unresolved. This CDR3 is built from 10 residues. V was cut by 6 bases and J by 2 bases, with 5 bases left in between. Germline V gene data show CDR1 as SQVTM and CDR2 as ANQGSEA. In DNA form, the CDR3 reads TGCAGCGTGGGGACCTACGAGCAGTACTTC. This codes for CSVGTYEQYF.

This clonotype was recorded many times. This rearrangement joins TRBV5-1 to TRBJ1-6, with D unresolved. In germline, CDR1 is SGHRS, CDR2 YFSETQ. The V end lost 1 base, the J end lost 7 bases, and 3 bases lay between the germline ends. The CDR3 length is 12 residues. CDR3 amino acids: CASSLQNSPLHF. CDR3 sequence (DNA): TGCGCCAGCAGCTTGCAGAATTCACCCCTCCACTTT.

Concerning this clonotype itself: A much larger clone is a single base away; this may be a read error. The rearrangement joins TRBV6-1 to TRBJ2-3; D possibly uses TRBD1 or TRBD2 (5 bases each). The length of the CDR3 is 14 residues. Germline lookup yields CDR1 MNHNS and CDR2 SASEGT. CDR3 region: CASSGGFGADAQYF. DNA of the CDR3: TGTGCCAGCAGTGGAGGTTTCGGGGCAGATGCGCAGTATTTT.

This clonotype was observed at least ten times. This sequence joins TRBV5-1 and TRBJ2-7; 9 positions agree with TRBD2. Germline values: CDR1 SGHRS, CDR2 YFSETQ. V lost 5 bases, J lost 3 bases, and 3 bases stayed unmatched. The CDR3 sequence is 13 residues long. The CDR3: CASRGTSYYEQYF. The CDR3 DNA is TGCGCCAGCAGAGGGACTAGCTACTACGAGCAGTACTTC.

This clonotype has a handful of counts. This chain uses TRBV10-3 with TRBJ1-3; D gene uncertain. The length of the CDR3 is 13 residues. Between the trimmed V and J ends, which lost 9 bases and 0 bases, there was a span of 9 bases. Per germline, CDR1 ENHRY and CDR2 SYGVKD. The CDR3 protein is CAMGPTSGNTIYF. In DNA, the CDR3 is TGTGCCATGGGCCCGACCTCTGGAAACACCATATATTTT.

V and J are TRBV29-1 and TRBJ2-3; the match to TRBD1 covers 9 bases. The germline CDR1 and CDR2 sequences are SQVTM and ANQGSEA. V shed 6 bases, J shed 0 bases, and the junction held 4 bases outside the gene matches. The CDR3 totals 14 residues. The CDR3 nucleotides are TGCAGCGTCGGGACAGGGATTAGCACAGATACGCAGTATTTT. It yields the protein CSVGTGISTDTQYF.

The rearrangement links TRBV10-3 to TRBJ2-7, with 10 bases lining up with TRBD2. Germline V gene data show CDR1 as ENHRY and CDR2 as SYGVKD. The CDR3 has 13 residues. After removal of 8 bases from V and 3 bases from J, the junction contained 4 bases not matched to a gene. The CDR3 region has the DNA TGTGCCATCCGCAGGACTAGCGGCTACGAGCAGTACTTC. Protein sequence: CAIRRTSGYEQYF.

In this sample, this clonotype turned up once. V gene TRBV19 combines with J gene TRBJ1-1, with 7 bases fitting TRBD1. The junction had 7 bases not matched to a gene; V was cut back by 6 bases and J by 12 bases. CDR3 size: 11 residues. Germline V CDR1 and CDR2: LNHDA, SQIVND (reference sequence). CDR3 residues: CASRSGRGTFF. CDR3 in DNA: TGTGCCAGTAGATCTGGCAGGGGGACTTTCTTT.

This chain uses TRBV25-1 with TRBJ2-3; no definite D call. V shed 4 bases and J shed 0 bases, with 11 bases lying between them. The length of the CDR3 is 15 residues. Germline CDR1 reads MGHDK; CDR2 reads SYGVNS. The CDR3 reads CASSGTESSTDTQYF. The DNA for the CDR3 is TGTGCCAGCAGTGGGACGGAGTCTAGCACAGATACGCAGTATTTT.

This clonotype was observed a handful of times. The chain employs TRBV10-3 and TRBJ1-1, with 9 bases that match TRBD1. CDR1 is ENHRY and CDR2 is SYGVKD in the germline V gene. V dropped 5 bases and J dropped 1; count of bases not matched to a gene: 5. CDR3 size: 15 residues. The CDR3 here is CAISTDRGRNTEAFF. The CDR3 nucleotides read TGTGCCATCAGTACTGACAGGGGGAGGAACACTGAAGCTTTCTTT.

This clonotype was recorded at least ten times. V is TRBV20-1 and J is TRBJ2-1; no clear D gene. Trimming took 4 bases from V and 0 from J, leaving 7 bases between them. This CDR3 contains 13 residues. Germline lookup yields CDR1 DFQATT and CDR2 SNEGSKA (reference sequence). This chain's CDR3 is CSANQISYNEQFF. CDR3 DNA sequence: TGCAGTGCTAACCAGATCTCCTACAATGAGCAGTTCTTC.

This clonotype came up a few times. A much larger clone lies one base from this, so it may be a read error. CDR3 region: CSAPSSGGSDTLYF. The CDR3 DNA is TGCAGTGCACCGTCTAGCGGGGGGTCCGATACGCTGTATTTT. The chain is built from TRBV20-1 and TRBJ2-3, with 11 bases fitting TRBD2. The CDR3 is made up of 14 amino acids. Germline CDR1 is DFQATT and CDR2 is SNEGSKA (reference sequence).

This clonotype appeared many times. The V call is TRBV5-5, the J call TRBJ1-4; unclear D gene. The germline V and J ends were trimmed by 1 base and 5 bases, with 12 bases remaining between them. The CDR3 has 15 amino acids. CDR1 and CDR2 (germline): SGHKS, YYEKEE (reference sequence). The CDR3 loop is CASSLLHSLNEKLFF. CDR3 nucleotide sequence: TGTGCCAGCAGCTTGCTACACAGCCTAAATGAAAAACTGTTTTTT.

This clonotype was seen once. Relative to the germline gene, one junction end is altered; a read error may explain this. This chain connects TRBV9 to TRBJ2-7; 8 bases line up with TRBD1. The CDR3 has 16 residues. Germline V gene data show CDR1 as SGDLS and CDR2 as YYNGEE. As DNA, the CDR3 is TGTGCCGGCAGCCGAGGCTCTGGACAGGGCACCTACGAGCAGTACTTC. It is translated as CAGSRGSGQGTYEQYF. Using reference TRBV9 and TRBJ2-7 for the parts outside the CDR3, the full variable domain is DSGVTQTPKHLITATGQRVTLRCSPRSGDLSVYWYQQSLDQGLQFLIQYYNGEERAKGNILERFSAQQFPDLHSELNLSSLELGDSALYFCAGSRGSGQGTYEQYFGPGTRLTVT.

A single count supports this clonotype. This may be a read error, as it is one base from a much larger clone. The rearrangement uses TRBV9 and TRBJ2-7; tentative D call: TRBD1 (7 bases). The ends were cut back, 4 bases at V and 4 bases at J, with 18 bases in the middle. The CDR3 length is 15 residues. Germline-derived CDR1 and CDR2 are SGDLS and YYNGEE. CDR3 DNA sequence: TGTGCCAGCAGCCAAGGCGGGAAGGGGGCGTACGAGCAGTACTTC. This translates into CASSQGGKGAYEQYF.

The sample holds many counts of this clonotype. The genes are TRBV11-1 and TRBJ2-3, with 10 bases identical to TRBD2. In germline, CDR1 is SGHAT, CDR2 FQDESV (reference sequence). The CDR3 runs to 17 residues. V shed 5 bases, J shed 6 bases, and the junction held 14 bases outside the gene matches. CDR3 nucleotide sequence: TGTGCCAGCAGCGGTCGGGGCAGCGGGGGGGCAGCGGATACGCAGTATTTT. Amino acids: CASSGRGSGGAADTQYF.

The rearrangement uses TRBV29-1 and TRBJ1-3; 9 positions match TRBD1. The germline V gene has CDR1 SQVTM and CDR2 ANQGSEA. This CDR3 region has 14 residues. V gave up 7 bases and J gave up 4 bases; unmatched junction bases: 8. The DNA for the CDR3 is TGCAGCGCCGGGACAGGGTTACGGGGAAACACCATATATTTT. It encodes CSAGTGLRGNTIYF. Full variable domain (remainder filled in from reference TRBV29-1 and TRBJ1-3): SAVISQKPSRDICQRGTSLTIQCQVDSQVTMMFWYRQQPGQSLTLIATANQGSEATYESGFVIDKFPISRPNLTFSTLTVSNMSPEDSSIYLCSAGTGLRGNTIYFGEGSWLTVV.

On this clonotype itself: At one end the junction does not follow the germline gene, possibly because of a read error. This chain uses TRBV7-7 with TRBJ2-7; 10 bases agree with TRBD1. The CDR3 consists of 14 residues. The germline V gene encodes CDR1 SSHAT and CDR2 FNYEAQ (reference sequence). CDR3 bases: TGTGCTAGCAGCTTGGACAGGGGGACCTCCGAGCAGTACTTC. Protein product: CASSLDRGTSEQYF.

This clonotype was recorded at least ten times. CDR3 nucleotide sequence: TGCGCCAGCAGCATGGACAGGGGAGCTAATGAAAAACTGTTTTTT. Amino acid sequence: CASSMDRGANEKLFF. J is TRBJ1-4 and V is TRBV5-1; TRBD1 aligns across 9 bases. The CDR3 extends over 15 amino acids. V lost 4 bases to trimming and J lost 3 bases; unmatched junction nucleotides: 4. The V gene's germline CDR1 is SGHRS and CDR2 YFSETQ.

This clonotype was found many times. V is TRBV7-3 and J is TRBJ1-3; tentative D call: TRBD1 (5 bases). This CDR3 is built from 14 residues. Germline V gene lookup returns CDR1 SGHTA and CDR2 FQGTGA. The ends were cut back, 6 bases at V and 1 base at J, with 10 bases in the middle. CDR3 protein: CASSPAGSGNTIYF. The CDR3 coding sequence is TGTGCCAGCAGTCCGGCAGGGTCTGGAAACACCATATATTTT.

Many counts were recorded for this clonotype. The chain links TRBV15 to TRBJ1-4; 7 bases fit TRBD1. V was clipped by 5 bases and J by 0 bases; unmatched bases: 12. The CDR3 spans 18 residues. Germline V CDR1 and CDR2: LNHNV, YYDKDF (reference sequence). CDR3 protein: CATSSPGQKEPTNEKLFF. The CDR3, as DNA: TGTGCCACCAGCTCCCCGGGACAGAAAGAACCAACTAATGAAAAACTGTTTTTT.